One and the same sample provided the 18 T cell receptor beta chains below, sequenced in a study of blood T cell repertoires in COVID-19. Clones were read by immunoSEQ multiplex PCR, and TCRdb kept only the in-frame ones, dropping some. The sample carries over 250,000 clones, approximately 90% recorded once. Sequenced material: peripheral blood. These receptors came from a woman aged 55-70 years with acute or convalescent COVID-19.

This chain joins TRBV6-6 and TRBJ2-7; TRBD1 matches at 7 bases. CDR1 is MNHNY and CDR2 is SVGAGI in the germline V gene (reference sequence). V dropped 5 bases and J dropped 3; count of bases not matched to a gene: 7. The CDR3 runs to 14 residues. This CDR3 reads CASSVNRGSYEQYF. CDR3 sequence (DNA): TGTGCCAGCAGTGTCAACAGGGGTAGCTACGAGCAGTACTTC.

The chain carries TRBV19 and TRBJ1-5; weak D call: TRBD1 (6 bases). Trimming stripped 3 bases from V and 6 bases from J, with 9 bases between. Looked up from germline, CDR1 is LNHDA and CDR2 is SQIVND (reference sequence). The CDR3 spans 13 residues. The CDR3 bases are TGTGCCAGTAGTATCACAGGGACTCAGCCCCAGCATTTT. Its translation: CASSITGTQPQHF.

The chain couples TRBV19 to TRBJ2-2; 12 bases match TRBD2. The CDR3 is 16 amino acids. Germline V lookup: CDR1 LNHDA, CDR2 SQIVND (reference sequence). The ends lost 11 bases at V and 4 bases at J; junction bases unmatched: 11. CDR3 DNA sequence: TGTGCCGACAGGACTAGCGGGGTAGATGGCACCGGGGAGCTGTTTTTT. This codes for CADRTSGVDGTGELFF.

This chain connects TRBV4-3 to TRBJ1-2; tentative D call: TRBD1 (6 bases). V shed 2 bases and J shed 6 bases, with 13 bases lying between them. The length of the CDR3 is 14 residues. Germline loops: CDR1 LGHNA, CDR2 YSLEER. In DNA, the CDR3 is TGCGCCAGCAGCCAAACAACAGGGCTGAATGGCTACACCTTC. Residues: CASSQTTGLNGYTF.

V gene TRBV27 combines with J gene TRBJ1-1; the D gene is possibly TRBD1 (5 bases). Looked up from germline, CDR1 is MNHEY and CDR2 is SMNVEV (reference sequence). Trimming removed 4 bases at V and 0 bases at J, with 6 bases between. The CDR3 spans 13 residues. DNA for the CDR3: TGTGCCAGCAGTTACAGGATGAACACTGAAGCTTTCTTT. Its protein product is CASSYRMNTEAFF.

This clone was detected once. The genes are TRBV14 and TRBJ2-5; 7 bases are a match to TRBD2. The ends lost 4 bases at V and 4 bases at J; junction bases unmatched: 12. The CDR3 covers 16 residues. The germline CDR1 and CDR2 sequences are SGHDN and FVKESK. As DNA, the CDR3 is TGTGCCAGCAGCCCCCTGGGGGGGGGAGACGGAGAGACCCAGTACTTC. Protein product: CASSPLGGGDGETQYF. The full variable domain, its missing parts supplied by reference TRBV14 and TRBJ2-5, is EAGVTQFPSHSVIEKGQTVTLRCDPISGHDNLYWYRRVMGKEIKFLLHFVKESKQDESGMPNNRFLAERTGGTYSTLKVQPAELEDSGVYFCASSPLGGGDGETQYFGPGTRLLVL.

The CDR3 nucleotides read TGTGCCAGTCTTGGGACAGTCTACACCGGGGAGCTGTTTTTT. Protein sequence: CASLGTVYTGELFF. V is TRBV18 and J is TRBJ2-2, with TRBD1 matching over 7 bases. Germline-derived CDR1 and CDR2 are KGHSH and LQKENI. Trimming cost V 9 bases and J 3 bases; bases outside gene matches: 7. The CDR3 covers 14 residues.

The chain employs TRBV7-2 and TRBJ1-1; D call uncertain. Per the germline V gene, CDR1 is SGHTA and CDR2 is FQGNSA. V dropped 5 bases and J dropped 9 bases, with 19 bases sitting between them. The CDR3 is made up of 14 amino acids. DNA for the CDR3: TGTGCCAGCAGCCCGGGAGGAGGGCGGCATCAAGCTTTCTTT. The encoded protein is CASSPGGGRHQAFF.

The chain links TRBV29-1 to TRBJ1-2; a possible D gene is TRBD1 (6 bases). Germline V gene sequence: CDR1 SQVTM, CDR2 ANQGSEA. The V gene lost 5 bases and the J gene lost 3 bases, with 13 bases spanning the gap. The CDR3 has 13 amino acids. In nucleotides, the CDR3 is TGCAGCGTTTCCCCACAGGGAGACTATGGCTACACCTTC. This translates into CSVSPQGDYGYTF.

As concerns this clone: The sample holds other DNA sequences that translate to the same CDR3. The chain recombines TRBV2 with TRBJ2-2; a possible D gene is TRBD2 (5 bases). The germline CDR1 and CDR2 sequences are SNHLY and FYNNEI. Trimming stripped 3 bases from V and 6 bases from J, with 17 bases between. This CDR3 is 16 amino acids long. The CDR3 reads CASSEAGVRSPGELFF. For the CDR3, the DNA is TGTGCCAGCAGTGAGGCCGGGGTGAGGTCACCCGGGGAGCTGTTTTTT. Together with reference TRBV2 and TRBJ2-2, the CDR3 gives the full variable domain: EPEVTQTPSHQVTQMGQEVILRCVPISNHLYFYWYRQILGQKVEFLVSFYNNEISEKSEIFDDQFSVERPDGSNFTLKIRSTKLEDSAMYFCASSEAGVRSPGELFFGEGSRLTVL.

This chain connects TRBV4-3 to TRBJ2-7; D possibly corresponds to TRBD1 (5 bases). The CDR3 totals 15 residues. Germline-derived CDR1 and CDR2 are LGHNA and YSLEER. V was trimmed by 1 base and J by 0 bases, leaving 10 bases between them. CDR3 coding DNA: TGCGCCAGCAGCCAAGGTCAGGGCCTCTCCTACGAGCAGTACTTC. This sequence encodes CASSQGQGLSYEQYF.

The chain employs TRBV4-1 and TRBJ2-3; D is ambiguous. CDR1 is MGHRA, CDR2 YSYEKL, per germline. The CDR3 has 14 residues. The V gene lost 4 bases and the J gene lost 5 bases, with 13 bases spanning the gap. The CDR3 reads CASSPQAGGDTQYF. CDR3 in DNA: TGCGCCAGCAGCCCCCAGGCAGGTGGAGATACGCAGTATTTT.

This clone was counted a single time. The chain joins TRBV6-2 or TRBV6-3 to TRBJ1-6; no clear D gene. This CDR3 is built from 15 residues. In germline, CDR1 is MNHEY, CDR2 SVGEGT. Between the trimmed V and J ends, which lost 6 bases and 7 bases, there was a span of 16 bases. CDR3 sequence: CASSLEGSSNSPLHF. The CDR3 DNA is TGTGCCAGCAGCCTCGAGGGTTCTTCGAATTCACCCCTCCACTTT.

This clone appeared a single time. The V call is TRBV25-1, the J call TRBJ2-2, with 11 bases that match TRBD1. In germline, CDR1 is MGHDK, CDR2 SYGVNS. The CDR3 spans 17 residues. V shed 4 bases and J 3 bases; nucleotides not matched to a gene: 7. The CDR3 spells CASSGDPGQGDTGELFF. CDR3 DNA: TGTGCCAGCAGTGGCGACCCGGGACAGGGGGACACCGGGGAGCTGTTTTTT.

This clone turned up a few times. The gene calls are TRBV3-1 (or the pseudogene TRBV3-2) and TRBJ1-2; D is ambiguous. Between the trimmed V and J ends, which lost 5 bases and 7 bases, there was a span of 11 bases. Germline values: CDR1 LGHDT, CDR2 YNNKEL (reference sequence). The CDR3 has 12 amino acids. This CDR3 reads CASSLTDSGYTF. The CDR3 coding sequence is TGTGCCAGCAGCTTAACAGATAGTGGCTACACCTTC.

The chain employs TRBV6-6 and TRBJ2-2, with 9 bases matching TRBD1. Germline V CDR1 and CDR2: MNHNY, SVGAGI (reference sequence). The CDR3 extends over 21 amino acids. The V segment lost 6 bases and the J segment 4 bases; nucleotides outside the gene matches: 24. The CDR3 sequence: CASSHPAPASGTGLSTGELFF. The CDR3 coding sequence is TGTGCCAGCAGCCATCCTGCACCCGCTTCCGGGACAGGGTTATCCACCGGGGAGCTGTTTTTT.

This clone was counted once. The genes are TRBV7-8 and TRBJ1-5; TRBD1 agrees at 10 bases. V lost 5 bases to trimming and J lost 6 bases; unmatched junction nucleotides: 4. This CDR3 is built from 14 residues. The germline V gene encodes CDR1 SGHVS and CDR2 FQNEAQ. In DNA form, the CDR3 reads TGTGCCAGCAGCACCGGGACAGGGGTTCAGCCCCAGCATTTT. Amino acid sequence: CASSTGTGVQPQHF.

This rearrangement joins TRBV5-6 to TRBJ1-2, with D perhaps TRBD1 (6 bases). Trimming shortened V by 1 base and J by 3 bases, and 10 bases separated the two germline ends. CDR3 size: 14 residues. The germline gives CDR1 SGHDT, CDR2 YYEEEE. This CDR3 reads CASSLNRAYYGYTF. CDR3 nucleotide sequence: TGTGCCAGCAGCTTGAACAGGGCCTACTATGGCTACACCTTC.